This T cell receptor beta chain was documented in a study of T-cell reconstitution after alpha-beta-depleted transplantation in children. Study observations and caveats: The high TCRbeta diversity at day 60 in some patients came from surviving recipient T cells and thymic progenitors. Newly produced T cells mostly provided counts and TCRbeta diversity after one year, as hyperexpanded clones declined.

Preparation of the TCRbeta library involved a method that used unique molecular identifiers. Using its own MiXCR run on the PCR reads, TCRdb lists one record per CDR3 protein. In the table there are hundreds of thousands of distinct CDR3 sequences, 13% of which are singletons. Trimming cost V 4 bases and J 2 bases, with 11 bases left between them. The CDR3 runs 14 residues. CDR1 ENHRY and CDR2 SYGVKD come from the germline V gene. Of note for this clonotype: Its antigen is undetermined.

The input for sequencing was PBMCs, mostly from graft donor cells, taken 360 days after TCRalphabeta/CD19-depleted stem cell transplant. The source of this sequence is a male patient between 5 and 17 years old who had a stem cell transplant for acute myeloid leukemia, so the T cells may come from the graft donor. The chain combines TRBV10-3 with TRBJ2-5; the D gene could be TRBD1 or TRBD2 (5 bases each). The CDR3 region is CAISVWGSQETQYF. The CDR3 DNA reads TGTGCCATCAGTGTTTGGGGGTCTCAAGAGACCCAGTACTTC.